This TCR beta chain was sequenced during a study of CD8+ T cells in alopecia areata. For this clone: Antigen unknown.

CDR1 and CDR2 (germline): SGHAT, FQNNGV. The CDR3 sequence is 11 residues long. Trimming left V 5 bases short and J 6 bases short, with 4 bases between. Sequencing used cDNA as its template, made by extracting RNA and reverse transcribing it. The table came from immunoSEQ multiplex PCR; TCRdb's copy has only in-frame clones and leaves some out. The sample comprises 200,000 to 250,000 clones, roughly 57% of which are singletons, and approximately 0.5% rests with the top ten. Starting from PBMCs, sorting isolated CD4+ and CD8+ T cells. Study-wide results and caveats: Lesional scalp, especially alopecia totalis/universalis, showed higher clonality than normal scalp.

The genes are TRBV11-2 and TRBJ2-2; D gene uncertain. The sample was CD4+ T cells sorted from blood, taken at week 0. The receptor was isolated from a human donor with alopecia areata. CDR3 coding DNA: TGTGCCAGCAGCCCCTCCGGGGAGCTGTTTTTT. It yields the protein CASSPSGELFF.